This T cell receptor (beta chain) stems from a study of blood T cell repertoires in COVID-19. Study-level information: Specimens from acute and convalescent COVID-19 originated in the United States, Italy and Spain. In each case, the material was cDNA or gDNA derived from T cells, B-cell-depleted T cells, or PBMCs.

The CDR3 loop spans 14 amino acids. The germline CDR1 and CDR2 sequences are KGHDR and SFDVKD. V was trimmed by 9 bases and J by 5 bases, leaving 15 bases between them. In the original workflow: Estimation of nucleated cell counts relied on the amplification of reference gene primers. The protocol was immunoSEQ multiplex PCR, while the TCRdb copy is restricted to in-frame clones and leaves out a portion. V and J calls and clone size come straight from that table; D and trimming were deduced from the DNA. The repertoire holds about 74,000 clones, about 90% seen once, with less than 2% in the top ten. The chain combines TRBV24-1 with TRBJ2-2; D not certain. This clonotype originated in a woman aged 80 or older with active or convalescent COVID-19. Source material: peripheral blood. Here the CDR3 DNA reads TGTGCCACCCGTAGCTCCTCGTGGACCGGGGAGCTGTTTTTT. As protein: CATRSSSWTGELFF.